Sequencing of this T cell receptor beta chain was carried out in a study of blood T cell repertoires in COVID-19. Study-wide background: Samples came from the United States, Italy and Spain, spanning acute and convalescent COVID-19. PBMCs, B-cell-depleted T cells, or T cells were the source of the cDNA or gDNA that made up the material.

Original analysis: Nucleated cell counts were estimated from reference gene primer amplification. Using immunoSEQ multiplex PCR, the repertoire was profiled, and TCRdb retains in-frame clones only, with some absent. V, J and clone size were drawn from that table, and D and trimming were deduced from the DNA. Here the sample spans 90,000 to 150,000 clones, roughly three quarters being singletons. Trimming removed 4 bases from V and 8 bases from J, with 23 bases in between. This CDR3 comprises 16 residues. Germline V gene data show CDR1 as LGHDT and CDR2 as YNNKEL (reference sequence). The sequence was obtained from a woman older than 75 with acute or convalescent COVID-19. The chain uses TRBV3-1 (or the pseudogene TRBV3-2) and TRBJ1-1; the D gene is possibly TRBD1 (5 bases). Source material: peripheral blood. CDR3 sequence: CASSRRAGQATLEAFF. CDR3 bases: TGTGCCAGCAGCCGACGAGCAGGGCAAGCAACCTTAGAAGCTTTCTTT.